One sample yielded the 31 T cell receptor beta chains listed below, sequenced in a study of blood T cell repertoires in COVID-19. Sequencing used immunoSEQ multiplex PCR; TCRdb keeps in-frame clones, though not all of them. The sample holds around 60,000 clones, around 90% seen once. The source material was peripheral blood. These receptors were obtained from a human donor with active COVID-19. The donor label of this sample is uncertain.

The V gene is TRBV6-4, the J gene TRBJ2-3; maybe TRBD2 (6 bases). The V gene lost 0 bases and the J gene lost 4 bases, with 14 bases spanning the gap. The CDR3 totals 16 residues. Germline CDR1 and CDR2: MRHNA and SNTAGT. The CDR3 protein is CASSDSKLAPADTQYF. The CDR3 bases are TGTGCCAGCAGTGACTCCAAACTAGCCCCAGCAGATACGCAGTATTTT.

The chain couples TRBV11-2 to TRBJ2-3, with TRBD2 identical over 10 bases. The CDR3 runs to 16 residues. Germline trimming cut 2 bases from V and 4 bases from J; bases unmatched to any gene: 6. CDR1 and CDR2 from the germline V gene are SGHAT and FQNNGV. The CDR3 DNA is TGTGCCAGCAGCTTAAAATTGAGCGGGAGGGCAGATACGCAGTATTTT. Translating gives CASSLKLSGRADTQYF. Together with reference TRBV11-2 and TRBJ2-3, the CDR3 gives the full variable domain: EAGVAQSPRYKIIEKRQSVAFWCNPISGHATLYWYQQILGQGPKLLIQFQNNGVVDDSQLPKDRFSAERLKGVDSTLKIQPAKLEDSAVYLCASSLKLSGRADTQYFGPGTRLTVL.

This chain links TRBV10-3 with TRBJ1-1; 8 bases match TRBD1. J gave up 0 bases and V 7 bases, and 4 bases lay outside the gene matches. CDR3 length: 14 residues. Germline loops: CDR1 ENHRY, CDR2 SYGVKD. Here the CDR3 reads CAITAGGLNTEAFF. CDR3 coding DNA: TGTGCCATCACGGCAGGGGGCTTGAACACTGAAGCTTTCTTT.

This chain joins TRBV25-1 and TRBJ1-2; D is perhaps TRBD1 (6 bases). The V gene's germline CDR1 is MGHDK and CDR2 SYGVNS. CDR3 length equals 14 residues. Trimming pared 1 base from V and 6 bases from J, leaving 12 bases between. DNA of the CDR3: TGTGCCAGCAGTGAATCCGGCAGGGGTAATGGCTACACCTTC. It encodes CASSESGRGNGYTF.

The chain carries TRBV7-2 and TRBJ2-3, with TRBD2 identical over 10 bases. The CDR3 extends over 18 amino acids. The V and J ends lost 3 bases and 0 bases, in that order; junction bases with no gene match: 9. Germline CDR1 and CDR2: SGHTA and FQGNSA. The CDR3 nucleotides are TGTGCCAGCAGCTTCTTAGCGGGGGGAGGACGTAGCACAGATACGCAGTATTTT. Protein: CASSFLAGGGRSTDTQYF.

V gene TRBV5-8 combines with J gene TRBJ2-7; D perhaps matches TRBD1 (5 bases). With 0 bases removed from V and 2 bases from J, the gap between germline ends came to 12 bases. Germline assignment: CDR1 SGHTS and CDR2 YDEGEE. CDR3 length equals 15 residues. The CDR3 coding sequence is TGTGCCAGCAGCTTGGAGGGCAGGGCTACCTACGAGCAGTACTTC. Translation: CASSLEGRATYEQYF.

This clone showed up just once. The V gene is TRBV29-1, the J gene TRBJ1-1, with D perhaps TRBD1 (5 bases). V lost 3 bases and J 0 bases, leaving 11 bases between the germline ends. The CDR3 totals 14 residues. The germline V gene encodes CDR1 SQVTM and CDR2 ANQGSEA. The CDR3 spells CSVEIGGLNTEAFF. CDR3 nucleotides: TGCAGCGTTGAGATCGGGGGTCTGAACACTGAAGCTTTCTTT. Full variable domain (remainder filled in from reference TRBV29-1 and TRBJ1-1): SAVISQKPSRDICQRGTSLTIQCQVDSQVTMMFWYRQQPGQSLTLIATANQGSEATYESGFVIDKFPISRPNLTFSTLTVSNMSPEDSSIYLCSVEIGGLNTEAFFGQGTRLTVV.

The J gene is TRBJ2-6, the V gene TRBV9; TRBD2 matches at 7 bases. The J segment lost 0 bases and the V segment lost 4 bases, leaving 4 bases of the junction unmatched. This CDR3 is built from 16 residues. Germline values: CDR1 SGDLS, CDR2 YYNGEE. The CDR3 coding sequence is TGTGCCAGCAGCTCCGGGGGGTTCTCTGGGGCCAACGTCCTGACTTTC. Its translation: CASSSGGFSGANVLTF.

The chain couples TRBV5-1 to TRBJ1-2, with TRBD1 identical over 7 bases. J gave up 3 bases and V 2 bases, and 16 bases lay outside the gene matches. The CDR3 contains 18 residues. Germline V gene lookup returns CDR1 SGHRS and CDR2 YFSETQ. This CDR3 reads CASSLIQGPTGRDYGYTF. For the CDR3, the DNA is TGCGCCAGCAGCTTAATTCAAGGACCGACAGGGCGGGACTATGGCTACACCTTC.

The V gene is TRBV10-2, the J gene TRBJ2-7, with 8 bases fitting TRBD2. The V gene end was trimmed by 2 bases and the J gene end by 4 bases; junction bases not matched to a gene: 13. CDR3 size: 17 residues. Germline assignment: CDR1 WSHSY and CDR2 SAAADI. The CDR3 is CASSERGGRGSVYEQYF. The CDR3 region has the DNA TGCGCCAGCAGTGAGCGGGGGGGCCGAGGGTCGGTGTACGAGCAGTACTTC.

The genes are TRBV7-3 and TRBJ2-1; 9 positions agree with TRBD1. Germline V gene data show CDR1 as SGHTA and CDR2 as FQGTGA. The V and J ends lost 5 bases and 2 bases, in that order; junction bases with no gene match: 4. The CDR3 length is 15 residues. Here the CDR3 DNA reads TGTGCCAGCAGCGCGGACAGGGGTACCTACAATGAGCAGTTCTTC. It yields the protein CASSADRGTYNEQFF.

The V gene is TRBV4-2, the J gene TRBJ2-3, with 8 bases identical to TRBD1. V dropped 5 bases and J dropped 6; count of bases not matched to a gene: 7. Germline V gene data show CDR1 as LGHNA and CDR2 as YNFKEQ. The CDR3 is made up of 14 amino acids. The CDR3 DNA reads as TGTGCCAGCAGCTCAGGACAGGGAGGTGATACGCAGTATTTT. Its protein is CASSSGQGGDTQYF.

This clone was detected only once. The chain has TRBV3-1 (or the pseudogene TRBV3-2) and TRBJ2-1; TRBD2 aligns across 13 bases. The CDR3 has 16 residues. V trimming: 4 bases; J trimming: 4 bases; junction bases outside the gene matches: 4. Germline loops: CDR1 LGHDT, CDR2 YNNKEL (reference sequence). CDR3 DNA: TGTGCCAGCAGCCCCGGGACTAGCGGGATTTACAATGAGCAGTTCTTC. Translated, it gives CASSPGTSGIYNEQFF.

The J gene is TRBJ2-1, the V gene TRBV19; no clear D gene. The CDR3 has 14 amino acids. The germline V gene encodes CDR1 LNHDA and CDR2 SQIVND (reference sequence). V was shortened by 9 bases and J by 6 bases, with 18 bases between the two germline ends. Here the CDR3 reads CASQTIFLGNEQFF. Here the CDR3 DNA reads TGTGCCAGCCAAACTATATTCTTGGGCAATGAGCAGTTCTTC.

The chain has TRBV5-1 and TRBJ2-5, with a possible D match to TRBD2 (7 bases). CDR1 is SGHRS and CDR2 is YFSETQ in the germline V gene. V shed 5 bases and J shed 5 bases, with 16 bases lying between them. This CDR3 contains 14 residues. Here the CDR3 DNA reads TGCGCCAGCAGGCTGGGGGGGCACCCCGAGACCCAGTACTTC. Translated, it gives CASRLGGHPETQYF.

Concerning this clone: The sample has other DNA sequences that encode this CDR3 too. V is TRBV6-6 and J is TRBJ1-2; a weak D match, TRBD1 (6 bases). This CDR3 region has 13 residues. V lost 6 bases and J 2 bases, leaving 10 bases between the germline ends. Germline V CDR1 and CDR2: MNHNY, SVGAGI (reference sequence). CDR3 sequence: CASSRGQNYGYTF. The CDR3 nucleotides are TGTGCCAGCAGCCGCGGACAGAACTATGGCTACACCTTC.

The rearrangement uses TRBV7-6 and TRBJ2-5; D perhaps matches TRBD2 (7 bases). This CDR3 spans 17 amino acids. Trimming removed 6 bases at V and 0 bases at J, with 20 bases between. Looked up from germline, CDR1 is SGHVS and CDR2 is FNYEAQ. In nucleotides, the CDR3 is TGTGCCAGCAGACCGGGGGCTAGCGGTGGGTACCAAGAGACCCAGTACTTC. This translates into CASRPGASGGYQETQYF.

The genes are TRBV27 and TRBJ2-3, with 8 bases lining up with TRBD2. The CDR3 has 15 residues. The V gene end was trimmed by 3 bases and the J gene end by 3 bases; junction bases not matched to a gene: 5. Germline loops: CDR1 MNHEY, CDR2 SMNVEV (reference sequence). This chain's CDR3 is CASSFTSGFTDTQYF. In DNA form, the CDR3 reads TGTGCCAGCAGTTTTACTAGCGGATTTACAGATACGCAGTATTTT.

J is TRBJ2-2 and V is TRBV7-9; perhaps TRBD2 as D (6 bases). Per the germline V gene, CDR1 is SEHNR and CDR2 is FQNEAQ (reference sequence). The V end lost 3 bases, the J end lost 3 bases, and 11 bases lay between the germline ends. The CDR3 extends over 15 amino acids. The CDR3 region has the DNA TGTGCCAGCAGCTTTAGCGGAGCCCACACCGGGGAGCTGTTTTTT. It encodes CASSFSGAHTGELFF.

This chain links TRBV9 with TRBJ1-6; D remains ambiguous. Germline values: CDR1 SGDLS, CDR2 YYNGEE. The CDR3 runs to 13 residues. V gave up 4 bases and J gave up 5 bases, with 7 bases separating them. The CDR3 region is CASSFEDNSPLHF. Written as DNA, the CDR3 is TGTGCCAGCAGCTTTGAGGATAATTCACCCCTCCACTTT.

The chain couples TRBV7-2 to TRBJ2-1; 8 nucleotides align to TRBD1. The CDR3 spans 12 residues. The germline V gene encodes CDR1 SGHTA and CDR2 FQGNSA. With V trimmed by 8 bases and J by 14 bases, 11 bases remained unmatched. CDR3 DNA: TGTGCCAGCGGGTCCCCACAGGGGGGTAAGTTCTTC. It translates to CASGSPQGGKFF. The full variable domain, its missing parts supplied by reference TRBV7-2 and TRBJ2-1, is GAGVSQSPSNKVTEKGKDVELRCDPISGHTALYWYRQSLGQGLEFLIYFQGNSAPDKSGLPSDRFSAERTGGSVSTLTIQRTQQEDSAVYLCASGSPQGGKFFGPGTRLTVL.

CDR3 in amino acids: CASSFGTGLQPQHF. CDR3 DNA sequence: TGTGCCAGCAGCTTTGGGACAGGGCTTCAGCCCCAGCATTTT. J is TRBJ1-5 and V is TRBV13; 9 bases line up with TRBD1. Per the germline V gene, CDR1 is PRHDT and CDR2 is FYEKMQ (reference sequence). V lost 3 bases and J lost 6; bases outside the gene matches: 3. The CDR3 contains 14 residues.

The gene calls are TRBV5-1 and TRBJ2-5, with 11 bases identical to TRBD1. After removal of 4 bases from V and 5 bases from J, the junction contained 4 bases not matched to a gene. The CDR3 is 14 residues long. Germline V lookup: CDR1 SGHRS, CDR2 YFSETQ. The CDR3 here is CASSVDRGQETQYF. The DNA for the CDR3 is TGCGCCAGCAGCGTGGACAGGGGGCAGGAGACCCAGTACTTC.

V and J are TRBV3-1 (or the pseudogene TRBV3-2) and TRBJ2-1, with 12 nucleotides matching TRBD2. This CDR3 contains 16 residues. Looked up from germline, CDR1 is LGHDT and CDR2 is YNNKEL (reference sequence). V dropped 1 base and J dropped 8; count of bases not matched to a gene: 6. This CDR3 is CASSQASGGARYEQFF. For the CDR3, the DNA is TGTGCCAGCAGCCAAGCTAGCGGGGGGGCCAGATATGAGCAGTTCTTC.

The chain combines TRBV7-9 with TRBJ1-4; a possible D gene is TRBD1 (6 bases). Germline loops: CDR1 SEHNR, CDR2 FQNEAQ (reference sequence). V shed 1 base and J shed 6 bases, with 12 bases lying between them. The CDR3 has 15 residues. The CDR3 bases are TGTGCCAGCAGCTTAGGGGGACAAGGGCATGAAAAACTGTTTTTT. Encoded protein: CASSLGGQGHEKLFF.

The chain joins TRBV15 to TRBJ1-6, with TRBD1 matching over 7 bases. Unmatched junction bases numbered 3, after V lost 4 bases and J lost 9 bases. Looked up from germline, CDR1 is LNHNV and CDR2 is YYDKDF (reference sequence). This CDR3 contains 13 residues. The CDR3 loop reads CATSTDRVSPLHF. In DNA form, the CDR3 reads TGTGCCACCAGCACCGACAGGGTTTCACCCCTCCACTTT.

This sequence joins TRBV7-6 and TRBJ2-1; 9 positions match TRBD2. V lost 1 base and J lost 4; bases outside the gene matches: 8. The CDR3 totals 17 residues. Germline V gene sequence: CDR1 SGHVS, CDR2 FNYEAQ. The CDR3 DNA reads TGTGCCAGCAGCTTAGGGGCTAGCGGGAAACCTTACAATGAGCAGTTCTTC. Its translation: CASSLGASGKPYNEQFF.

V usage is TRBV7-8 and J usage is TRBJ2-3; 12 nucleotides align to TRBD1. Trimming removed 5 bases from V and 4 bases from J; junction bases left unmatched: 4. The CDR3 has 15 amino acids. The germline CDR1 and CDR2 sequences are SGHVS and FQNEAQ. CDR3 residues: CASSPGTGGADTQYF. CDR3 nucleotides: TGTGCCAGCAGCCCCGGGACAGGGGGCGCAGATACGCAGTATTTT. Full variable domain (missing parts from reference TRBV7-8 and TRBJ2-3): GAGVSQSPRYKVAKRGQDVALRCDPISGHVSLFWYQQALGQGPEFLTYFQNEAQLDKSGLPSDRFFAERPEGSVSTLKIQRTQQEDSAVYLCASSPGTGGADTQYFGPGTRLTVL.

The V gene is TRBV19, the J gene TRBJ1-3; D not certain. The CDR3 covers 15 residues. The germline V gene has CDR1 LNHDA and CDR2 SQIVND (reference sequence). The V and J ends lost 2 bases and 4 bases respectively, with 12 bases between them. Written as DNA, the CDR3 is TGTGCCAGTAGTATAAGCATGCGACAAGGAAACACCATATATTTT. Residues: CASSISMRQGNTIYF.

CDR3 bases: TGTGCCAGCAGCTCCCGTCCGGACGGGGGTTCACCCCTCCACTTT. Its protein product is CASSSRPDGGSPLHF. The chain couples TRBV7-6 to TRBJ1-6; D may be TRBD1 (5 bases). Trimming removed 4 bases from V and 9 bases from J, with 16 bases in between. This CDR3 comprises 15 residues. Germline values: CDR1 SGHVS, CDR2 FNYEAQ.

J is TRBJ2-7 and V is TRBV7-2, with D unclear. The germline V and J ends were trimmed by 1 base and 5 bases, with 15 bases remaining between them. The germline gives CDR1 SGHTA, CDR2 FQGNSA. The CDR3 length is 15 residues. In nucleotides, the CDR3 is TGTGCCAGCAGCTTAGGTCCCTCGTCACTACACGAGCAGTACTTC. As protein: CASSLGPSSLHEQYF.